This T cell receptor beta chain was found in a study of cytomegalovirus exposure and HLA in healthy donors. The primer mix had 60 Vbeta and 13 Jbeta primers. The method was immunoSEQ multiplex PCR; TCRdb's version includes in-frame clones alone and lacks a portion of them. The sample has roughly 110,000 clones; more than 65% are singletons. The clonotype comes from a boy younger than 18 in good health and CMV-seronegative. The source material was PBMCs.

DNA for the CDR3: TGCGCCAGCAGTTTACTCGGACAGGCAGCTAATGAAAAACTGTTTTTT. It encodes CASSLLGQAANEKLFF. The chain couples TRBV4-3 to TRBJ1-4, with TRBD1 matching over 7 bases. Trimming removed 6 bases from V and 3 bases from J; junction bases left unmatched: 10. This CDR3 contains 16 residues. Germline V gene data show CDR1 as LGHNA and CDR2 as YSLEER.